A single sample gave rise to the 11 T cell receptor beta chains below, sequenced in a study of cytomegalovirus exposure and HLA in healthy donors. The PCR had 60 Vbeta and 13 Jbeta primers. Data came from immunoSEQ multiplex PCR; TCRdb stores just in-frame clones and leaves some out. The data show 110,000 to 150,000 clones, roughly 9.8% seen once. The specimen sequenced was PBMCs. The receptors shown here come from a man aged 45 to 65 in good health and CMV-seronegative.

There are a few counts of this clone. This sequence joins TRBV30 and TRBJ2-1; D is unclear. Looked up from germline, CDR1 is GTSNPN and CDR2 is SVGIG (reference sequence). V dropped 4 bases and J dropped 3 bases, with 7 bases sitting between them. The CDR3 totals 12 residues. CDR3: CAWTVDYNEQFF. CDR3 nucleotides: TGTGCCTGGACAGTTGACTACAATGAGCAGTTCTTC.

This clone was observed a few times. This sequence joins TRBV25-1 and TRBJ2-7; unclear D gene. The V end was cut by 6 bases, the J end by 4 bases, with 7 bases between. This CDR3 contains 11 residues. CDR1 and CDR2 (germline): MGHDK, SYGVNS. As DNA, the CDR3 is TGTGCCAGCAGGTCCTCTTACGAGCAGTACTTC. Translated: CASRSSYEQYF.

In regard to this clone: At one end the junction does not follow the germline gene, possibly because of a read error. Distinct nucleotide sequences in the sample also encode this CDR3. This chain links TRBV29-1 with TRBJ1-4; D not certain. The CDR3 has 15 residues. The V gene's germline CDR1 is SQVTM and CDR2 ANQGSEA. The CDR3 DNA follows: TGCAGCGTTAAAGTTGCGAGGTTAACTAATGAAAAGCTGTTTTTT. Protein: CSVKVARLTNEKLFF. Filled out from reference TRBV29-1 and TRBJ1-4, the complete variable domain reads SAVISQKPSRDICQRGTSLTIQCQVDSQVTMMFWYRQQPGQSLTLIATANQGSEATYESGFVIDKFPISRPNLTFSTLTVSNMSPEDSSIYLCSVKVARLTNEKLFFGSGTQLSVL.

This clone was counted between two and nine times. The chain joins TRBV5-1 to TRBJ2-5; the match to TRBD2 covers 14 bases. The CDR3 is made up of 17 amino acids. The germline gives CDR1 SGHRS, CDR2 YFSETQ. With V trimmed by 0 bases and J by 2 bases, 3 bases remained unmatched. DNA of the CDR3: TGCGCCAGCAGCTTGGGACTAGCGGGGGGGACTCAAGAGACCCAGTACTTC. Residues: CASSLGLAGGTQETQYF.

This clone occurred a few times. This chain connects TRBV11-2 to TRBJ2-7; possibly TRBD2 for D (5 bases). CDR3 size: 14 residues. Germline V lookup: CDR1 SGHAT, CDR2 FQNNGV. V shed 2 bases and J shed 3 bases, with 11 bases lying between them. The CDR3: CASSLSGGGYEQYF. CDR3 bases: TGTGCCAGCAGCTTAAGTGGCGGAGGCTACGAGCAGTACTTC.

The chain uses TRBV4-2 and TRBJ2-7, with a possible D match to TRBD2 (5 bases). CDR3 length: 16 amino acids. Per germline, CDR1 LGHNA and CDR2 YNFKEQ. V shed 0 bases and J shed 0 bases, with 12 bases lying between them. The CDR3 DNA is TGTGCCAGCAGCCAAGAGAGGGCAGTCGCCTCCTACGAGCAGTACTTC. This codes for CASSQERAVASYEQYF.

The CDR3 reads CASSESDRAGNEQFF. DNA for the CDR3: TGTGCCAGCAGTGAATCTGACAGGGCGGGAAATGAGCAGTTCTTC. The rearrangement joins TRBV6-1 to TRBJ2-1, with D maybe TRBD1 (7 bases). Germline V gene lookup returns CDR1 MNHNS and CDR2 SASEGT. Trimming stripped 2 bases from V and 7 bases from J, with 15 bases between. This CDR3 has 15 residues.

This clone was observed a handful of times. This chain uses TRBV14 with TRBJ1-4, with 11 bases lining up with TRBD1. From germline, CDR1 is SGHDN and CDR2 FVKESK. The CDR3 is made up of 15 amino acids. V shed 4 bases and J 7 bases; nucleotides not matched to a gene: 5. CDR3 in DNA: TGTGCCAGCAGCCCTAGGACAGGGGGCAGTGAAAAACTGTTTTTT. Amino acid sequence: CASSPRTGGSEKLFF.

The chain combines TRBV28 with TRBJ1-1; no clear D gene. Germline V gene sequence: CDR1 MDHEN, CDR2 SYDVKM. The CDR3 has 13 amino acids. V gave up 2 bases and J gave up 5 bases, with 9 bases separating them. The CDR3 sequence: CASSLPDGTEAFF. CDR3 DNA: TGTGCCAGCAGTTTACCCGACGGGACTGAAGCTTTCTTT.

This clone has just a few counts. V gene TRBV6-5 combines with J gene TRBJ2-2; 8 bases are a match to TRBD1. The CDR3 contains 14 residues. CDR1 is MNHEY and CDR2 is SVGAGI in the germline V gene. After removal of 2 bases from V and 4 bases from J, the junction contained 0 bases not matched to a gene. The CDR3 DNA sequence: TGTGCCAGCAGTTACGACAGGGGCACCGGGGAGCTGTTTTTT. Residues: CASSYDRGTGELFF.

This clone was seen only a few times. The chain is built from TRBV7-2 and TRBJ1-2, with a tentative D call TRBD1 (6 bases). The germline CDR1 and CDR2 sequences are SGHTA and FQGNSA. V shed 0 bases and J shed 3 bases, with 17 bases lying between them. The CDR3 is 17 amino acids. This CDR3 is CASSLAPPGRGDYGYTF. The DNA for the CDR3 is TGTGCCAGCAGCTTAGCCCCCCCCGGCAGGGGTGACTATGGCTACACCTTC.